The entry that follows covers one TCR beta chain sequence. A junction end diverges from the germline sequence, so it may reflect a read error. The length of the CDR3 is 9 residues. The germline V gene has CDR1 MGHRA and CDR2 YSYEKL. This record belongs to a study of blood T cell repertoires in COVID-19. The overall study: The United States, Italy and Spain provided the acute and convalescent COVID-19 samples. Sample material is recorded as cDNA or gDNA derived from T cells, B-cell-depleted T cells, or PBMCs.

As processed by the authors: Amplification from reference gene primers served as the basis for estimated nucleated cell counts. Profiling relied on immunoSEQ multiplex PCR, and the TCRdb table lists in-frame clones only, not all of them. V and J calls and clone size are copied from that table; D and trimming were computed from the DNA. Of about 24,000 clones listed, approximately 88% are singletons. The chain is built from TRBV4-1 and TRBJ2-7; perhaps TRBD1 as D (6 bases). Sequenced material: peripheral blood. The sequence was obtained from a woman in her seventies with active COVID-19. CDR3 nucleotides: TGCGCCAGCAGAACAGGGCGGTTCTTC. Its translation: CASRTGRFF.